Listed here are 9 T cell receptor beta chains from one sample, sequenced in a study of blood T cell repertoires in COVID-19. The table came from immunoSEQ multiplex PCR; TCRdb's copy has only in-frame clones and leaves some out. This table has approximately 170,000 clones, over 75% appearing once. Source material: PBMCs or T cells enriched from blood (not recorded which). The source is a woman younger than 30 who had recovered from COVID-19.

This clone has only one observation. The gene calls are TRBV7-9 and TRBJ2-7; 7 nucleotides align to TRBD1. The CDR3 runs to 16 residues. The V and J ends lost 1 base and 2 bases, in that order; junction bases with no gene match: 8. The germline CDR1 and CDR2 sequences are SEHNR and FQNEAQ (reference sequence). CDR3 coding DNA: TGTGCCAGCAGCTTAGTTGATTGGGACAGCACCTACGAGCAGTACTTC. This sequence encodes CASSLVDWDSTYEQYF.

The chain uses TRBV3-1 (or the pseudogene TRBV3-2) and TRBJ2-1; 9 bases match TRBD2. The CDR3 contains 16 residues. The germline CDR1 and CDR2 sequences are LGHDT and YNNKEL (reference sequence). Trimming removed 2 bases from V and 8 bases from J; junction bases left unmatched: 10. CDR3 DNA: TGTGCCAGCAGCCAATACATATCTAGCGGGATGGATGAGCAGTTCTTC. It codes for CASSQYISSGMDEQFF.

The rearrangement links TRBV29-1 to TRBJ2-5; 13 bases align to TRBD2. The V segment lost 6 bases and the J segment 2 bases; nucleotides outside the gene matches: 6. The V gene's germline CDR1 is SQVTM and CDR2 ANQGSEA. The CDR3 is made up of 15 amino acids. The CDR3 DNA is TGCAGCGTCCCAGGACTAGCGGGAGTACAAGAGACCCAGTACTTC. As protein: CSVPGLAGVQETQYF.

The chain couples TRBV6-6 to TRBJ2-5; D perhaps matches TRBD1 (5 bases). V gave up 2 bases and J gave up 4 bases, with 8 bases separating them. CDR1 and CDR2 (germline): MNHNY, SVGAGI (reference sequence). This CDR3 has 13 residues. CDR3 sequence: CASSYRGPETQYF. The CDR3 DNA is TGTGCCAGCAGTTACAGGGGCCCAGAGACCCAGTACTTC.

This clone has a single count. CDR3 DNA sequence: TGCGCCAGCAGTCAAGACAGGGAAATGGATTCCGTCGACGAGCAGTACTTC. Translation gives CASSQDREMDSVDEQYF. V is TRBV23-1 and J is TRBJ2-7; 7 positions agree with TRBD1. TRBV23-1 is treated as an ORF (open reading frame) with a function not yet certain. The CDR3 runs to 17 residues. Germline trimming cut 2 bases from V and 5 bases from J; bases unmatched to any gene: 15.

The V gene is TRBV18, the J gene TRBJ1-1, with D tentatively TRBD1 (5 bases). From germline, CDR1 is KGHSH and CDR2 LQKENI. Trimming pared 2 bases from V and 5 bases from J, leaving 12 bases between. The CDR3 runs to 14 residues. CDR3 sequence: CASSPSQGYTEAFF. The DNA of the CDR3 is TGTGCCAGCTCACCATCCCAGGGATATACTGAAGCTTTCTTT.

The CDR3 loop reads CASSLTGGTRKTQYF. CDR3 sequence (DNA): TGTGCCAGCAGTTTAACAGGGGGCACTCGGAAGACCCAGTACTTC. The chain employs TRBV28 and TRBJ2-5; TRBD1 aligns across 9 bases. CDR1 and CDR2 from the germline V gene are MDHEN and SYDVKM. V shed 2 bases, J shed 6 bases, and the junction held 7 bases outside the gene matches. CDR3 length: 15 amino acids. The full variable domain, its missing parts supplied by reference TRBV28 and TRBJ2-5, is DVKVTQSSRYLVKRTGEKVFLECVQDMDHENMFWYRQDPGLGLRLIYFSYDVKMKEKGDIPEGYSVSREKKERFSLILESASTNQTSMYLCASSLTGGTRKTQYFGPGTRLLVL.

This chain joins TRBV4-1 and TRBJ1-4, with a weak D call TRBD1 (5 bases). Germline assignment: CDR1 MGHRA and CDR2 YSYEKL. The length of the CDR3 is 16 residues. V was pared by 4 bases and J by 3 bases, with 15 bases between. The CDR3 loop reads CASSPVGPGANEKLFF. In DNA, the CDR3 is TGCGCCAGCAGCCCCGTAGGGCCGGGGGCTAATGAAAAACTGTTTTTT.

V gene TRBV5-6 combines with J gene TRBJ2-5; D might be TRBD1 (6 bases). The CDR3 extends over 13 amino acids. The V end was cut by 3 bases, the J end by 3 bases, with 9 bases between. Per the germline V gene, CDR1 is SGHDT and CDR2 is YYEEEE. CDR3 amino acids: CASSWDTEETQYF. In nucleotides, the CDR3 is TGTGCCAGCAGCTGGGACACCGAAGAGACCCAGTACTTC.